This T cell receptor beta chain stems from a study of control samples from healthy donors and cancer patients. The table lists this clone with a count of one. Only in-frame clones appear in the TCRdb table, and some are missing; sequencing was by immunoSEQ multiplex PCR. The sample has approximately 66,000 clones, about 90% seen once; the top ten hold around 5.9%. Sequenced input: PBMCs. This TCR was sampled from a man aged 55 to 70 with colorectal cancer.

As DNA, the CDR3 is TGCGCCAGCAGTCCCCTACCCGTGGCAGGGGAGCACGAGCAGTACTTC. Translation gives CASSPLPVAGEHEQYF. The chain employs TRBV23-1 and TRBJ2-7; D may be TRBD1 (6 bases). TRBV23-1 is an open reading frame, and its role is uncertain. With 4 bases removed from V and 5 bases from J, the gap between germline ends came to 21 bases. CDR3 size: 16 residues.